The 9 T cell receptor beta chains given below trace back to one sample, sequenced in a study of cytotoxic CD8 clonotypes in ibrutinib-treated CLL listed by TCRdb under 2021. Library creation used the immunoSEQ multiplex PCR assay. Entries here come from immuneACCESS through TCRdb and include only in-frame sequences with V and J called. Some clones fail to appear in such tables; in the studies checked, an unresolved V gene covers under half of the shortfall, and the cause of the remainder is unknown. The sample includes 100,000 to 150,000 clones, with approximately 85% observed a single time. The top ten constitute under 2.5% of the sample. The intended sense of this specimen's time point label: approximately 2 years on ibrutinib. The input for sequencing was PBMCs, taken after 24 months of ibrutinib treatment. All receptors derive from a human donor with chronic lymphocytic leukemia.

This chain joins TRBV16 and TRBJ1-6; 9 bases line up with TRBD1. J lost 9 bases, V lost 4 bases, and 16 bases had no gene match. In germline, CDR1 is KGHSY, CDR2 FQNENV. This CDR3 contains 18 residues. CDR3: CASSPRTGGASPGSPLHF. The CDR3 nucleotides are TGTGCCAGCAGCCCCCGTACAGGGGGCGCGTCTCCAGGTTCACCCCTCCACTTT.

The chain uses TRBV7-2 and TRBJ2-4, with 9 bases identical to TRBD2. The ends lost 5 bases at V and 7 bases at J; junction bases unmatched: 9. The CDR3 has 15 residues. Germline-derived CDR1 and CDR2 are SGHTA and FQGNSA. CDR3 region: CASSPGTSRRNIQYF. The CDR3 nucleotides are TGTGCCAGCAGCCCAGGGACTAGCCGTCGGAACATTCAGTACTTC.

This clone has a handful of counts. The chain recombines TRBV4-1 with TRBJ2-1; 8 bases are shared with TRBD2. J was trimmed by 5 bases and V by 4 bases; bases with no gene match: 16. CDR1 is MGHRA and CDR2 is YSYEKL in the germline V gene. The CDR3 length is 18 residues. The CDR3, as DNA: TGCGCCAGCAGCCCGAGGGCCTTGGTGGCGGGGGGCAACAATGAGCAGTTCTTC. This encodes CASSPRALVAGGNNEQFF.

The V and J genes are TRBV5-6 and TRBJ2-3; 14 bases agree with TRBD2. Germline V gene sequence: CDR1 SGHDT, CDR2 YYEEEE. With 4 bases clipped from V and 1 base from J, the junction kept 5 bases outside the gene matches. The CDR3 is 17 residues long. CDR3 coding DNA: TGTGCCAGCAGCCGAGGGACTAGCGGGAGCGGCACAGATACGCAGTATTTT. The encoded protein is CASSRGTSGSGTDTQYF. Based on the CDR3 plus reference TRBV5-6 and TRBJ2-3, the full variable domain is DAGVTQSPTHLIKTRGQQVTLRCSPKSGHDTVSWYQQALGQGPQFIFQYYEEEERQRGNFPDRFSGHQFPNYSSELNVNALLLGDSALYLCASSRGTSGSGTDTQYFGPGTRLTVL.

V is TRBV21-1 and J is TRBJ2-7; the table names TRBD1, a call not compared with the DNA. TRBV21-1 is a recognized pseudogene. The CDR3 is made up of 15 amino acids. CDR3 in amino acids: CASSKASGTGDEQYF. DNA for the CDR3: TGTGCCAGCAGCAAAGCATCCGGGACAGGGGACGAGCAGTACTTC.

The genes are TRBV20-1 and TRBJ1-2, with D unclear. The CDR3 sequence is 11 residues long. V gave up 6 bases and J gave up 8 bases, with 13 bases separating them. Germline assignment: CDR1 DFQATT and CDR2 SNEGSKA (reference sequence). The CDR3 region has the DNA TGCAGTGCCCCCGGACTCAGCGGCTACACCTTC. Protein sequence: CSAPGLSGYTF.

The DNA of the CDR3 is TGTGCCAGCTCACCCCTCGCGCCAGGGGGCGGGGAGACCCAGTACTTC. Its translation is CASSPLAPGGGETQYF. The chain uses TRBV18 and TRBJ2-5; 8 positions agree with TRBD1. Germline assignment: CDR1 KGHSH and CDR2 LQKENI. V gave up 3 bases and J gave up 5 bases; unmatched junction bases: 11. CDR3 length equals 16 residues.

The V call is TRBV6-1, the J call TRBJ2-7; perhaps TRBD2 as D (8 bases). Germline CDR1 is MNHNS and CDR2 is SASEGT. V dropped 4 bases and J dropped 5 bases, with 18 bases sitting between them. CDR3 length: 15 amino acids. DNA for the CDR3: TGTGCCAGCAGTGGCCGGGGACTAGGGGGCCACGAGCAGTACTTC. It translates to CASSGRGLGGHEQYF.

This clone was observed a handful of times. The genes are TRBV5-8 and TRBJ1-5, with unresolved D. The CDR3 extends over 13 amino acids. V was pared by 3 bases and J by 4 bases, with 8 bases between. CDR1 SGHTS and CDR2 YDEGEE come from the germline V gene. CDR3 sequence reads: CASSYLGNQPQHF. CDR3 coding DNA: TGTGCCAGCAGCTACCTGGGAAATCAGCCCCAGCATTTT. The whole variable domain, filled in from reference TRBV5-8 and TRBJ1-5, reads EAGVTQSPTHLIKTRGQQATLRCSPISGHTSVYWYQQALGLGLQFLLWYDEGEERNRGNFPPRFSGRQFPNYSSELNVNALELEDSALYLCASSYLGNQPQHFGDGTRLSIL.